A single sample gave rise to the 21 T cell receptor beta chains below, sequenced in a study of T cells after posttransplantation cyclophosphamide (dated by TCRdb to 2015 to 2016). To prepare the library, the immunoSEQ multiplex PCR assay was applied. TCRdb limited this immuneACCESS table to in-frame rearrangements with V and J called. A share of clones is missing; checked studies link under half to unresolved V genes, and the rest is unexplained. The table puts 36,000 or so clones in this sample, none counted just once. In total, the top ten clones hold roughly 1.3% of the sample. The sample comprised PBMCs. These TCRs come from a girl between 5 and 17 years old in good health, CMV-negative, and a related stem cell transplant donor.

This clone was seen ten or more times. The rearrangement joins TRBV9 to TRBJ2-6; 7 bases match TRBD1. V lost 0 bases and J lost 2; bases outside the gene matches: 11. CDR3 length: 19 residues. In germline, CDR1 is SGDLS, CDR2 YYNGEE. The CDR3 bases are TGTGCCAGCAGCGTAGAGCGAGGGGGCGGAAAGACTGGGGCCAACGTCCTGACTTTC. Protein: CASSVERGGGKTGANVLTF.

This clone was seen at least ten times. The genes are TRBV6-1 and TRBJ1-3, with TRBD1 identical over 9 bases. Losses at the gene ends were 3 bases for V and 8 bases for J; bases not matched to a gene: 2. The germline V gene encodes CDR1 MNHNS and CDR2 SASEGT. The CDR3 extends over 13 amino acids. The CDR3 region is CASSDRTGDTIYF. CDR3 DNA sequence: TGTGCCAGCAGTGACCGGACAGGGGACACCATATATTTT.

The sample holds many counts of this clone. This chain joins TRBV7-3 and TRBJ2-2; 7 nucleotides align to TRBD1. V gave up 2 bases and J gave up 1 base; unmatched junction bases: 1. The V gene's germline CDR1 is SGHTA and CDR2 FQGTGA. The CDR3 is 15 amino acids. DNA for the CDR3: TGTGCCAGCAGCTTAGGGGACAGGAACACCGGGGAGCTGTTTTTT. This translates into CASSLGDRNTGELFF. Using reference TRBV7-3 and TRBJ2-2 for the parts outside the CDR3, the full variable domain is GAGVSQTPSNKVTEKGKYVELRCDPISGHTALYWYRQSLGQGPEFLIYFQGTGAADDSGLPNDRFFAVRPEGSVSTLKIQRTERGDSAVYLCASSLGDRNTGELFFGEGSRLTVL.

This CDR3 is CASSFSQEYEQYF. The CDR3 DNA reads as TGTGCCAGCAGTTTTTCACAGGAGTACGAGCAGTACTTC. The chain joins TRBV28 to TRBJ2-7, with D possibly matching TRBD1 (5 bases). CDR3 length: 13 residues. Germline-derived CDR1 and CDR2 are MDHEN and SYDVKM. Deletions cut 3 bases from V and 4 bases from J, with 10 bases between.

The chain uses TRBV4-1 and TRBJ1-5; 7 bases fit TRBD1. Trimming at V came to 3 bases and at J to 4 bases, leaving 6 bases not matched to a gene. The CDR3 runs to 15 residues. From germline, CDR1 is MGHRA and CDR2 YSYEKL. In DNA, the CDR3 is TGCGCCAGCAGCCATATGACAGGGCCAAATCAGCCCCAGCATTTT. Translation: CASSHMTGPNQPQHF.

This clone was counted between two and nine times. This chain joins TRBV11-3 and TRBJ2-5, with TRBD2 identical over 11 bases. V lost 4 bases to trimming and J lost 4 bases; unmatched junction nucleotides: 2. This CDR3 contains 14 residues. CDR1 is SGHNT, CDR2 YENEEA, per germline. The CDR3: CASSWGTSGETQYF. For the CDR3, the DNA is TGTGCCAGCAGCTGGGGGACTAGCGGAGAGACCCAGTACTTC.

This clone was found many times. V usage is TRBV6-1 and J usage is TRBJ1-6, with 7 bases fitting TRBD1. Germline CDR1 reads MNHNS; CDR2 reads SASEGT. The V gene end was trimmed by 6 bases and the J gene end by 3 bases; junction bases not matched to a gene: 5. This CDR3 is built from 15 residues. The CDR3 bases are TGTGCCAGCAGCCTATGGGACAGCTATAATTCACCCCTCCACTTT. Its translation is CASSLWDSYNSPLHF.

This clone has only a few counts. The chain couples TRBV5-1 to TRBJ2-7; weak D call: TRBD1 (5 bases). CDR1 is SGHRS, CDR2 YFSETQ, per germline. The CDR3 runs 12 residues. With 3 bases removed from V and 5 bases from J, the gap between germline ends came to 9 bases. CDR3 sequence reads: CASSSQGNEQYF. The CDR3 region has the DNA TGCGCCAGCAGCTCCCAGGGTAACGAGCAGTACTTC.

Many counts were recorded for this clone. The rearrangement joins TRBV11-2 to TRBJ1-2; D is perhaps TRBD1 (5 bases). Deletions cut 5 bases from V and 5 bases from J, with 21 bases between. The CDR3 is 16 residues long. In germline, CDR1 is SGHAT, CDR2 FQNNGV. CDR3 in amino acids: CASSQKGWGVQYGYTF. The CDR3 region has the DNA TGTGCCAGCAGCCAAAAGGGGTGGGGGGTCCAATATGGCTACACCTTC.

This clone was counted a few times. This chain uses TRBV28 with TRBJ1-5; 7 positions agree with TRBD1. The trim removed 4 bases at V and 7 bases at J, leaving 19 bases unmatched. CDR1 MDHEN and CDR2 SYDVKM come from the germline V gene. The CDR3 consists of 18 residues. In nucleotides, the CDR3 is TGTGCCAGCAGTTCCCGAAATGATAGAGACAGGGAGGTACAGCCCCAGCATTTT. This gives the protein CASSSRNDRDREVQPQHF. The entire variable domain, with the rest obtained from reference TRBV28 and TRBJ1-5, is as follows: DVKVTQSSRYLVKRTGEKVFLECVQDMDHENMFWYRQDPGLGLRLIYFSYDVKMKEKGDIPEGYSVSREKKERFSLILESASTNQTSMYLCASSSRNDRDREVQPQHFGDGTRLSIL.

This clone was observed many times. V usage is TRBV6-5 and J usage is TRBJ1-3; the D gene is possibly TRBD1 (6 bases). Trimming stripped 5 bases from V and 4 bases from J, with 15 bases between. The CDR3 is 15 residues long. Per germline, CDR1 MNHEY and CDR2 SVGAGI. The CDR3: CASSVGTLRGNTIYF. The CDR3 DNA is TGTGCCAGCAGTGTAGGGACATTGAGGGGAAACACCATATATTTT.

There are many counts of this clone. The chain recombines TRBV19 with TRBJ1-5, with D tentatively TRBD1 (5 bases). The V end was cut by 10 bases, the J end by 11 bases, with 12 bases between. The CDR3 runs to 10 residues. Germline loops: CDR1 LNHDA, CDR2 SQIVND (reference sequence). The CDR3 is CATRGVAQHF. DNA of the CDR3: TGTGCCACCCGGGGGGTTGCCCAGCATTTT.

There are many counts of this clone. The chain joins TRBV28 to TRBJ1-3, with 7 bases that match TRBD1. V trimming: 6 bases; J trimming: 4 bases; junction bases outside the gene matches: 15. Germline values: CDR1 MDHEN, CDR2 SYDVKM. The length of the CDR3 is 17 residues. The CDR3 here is CASSAPRGLGAGNTIYF. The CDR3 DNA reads TGTGCCAGCAGCGCCCCTAGGGGGCTTGGAGCCGGAAACACCATATATTTT.

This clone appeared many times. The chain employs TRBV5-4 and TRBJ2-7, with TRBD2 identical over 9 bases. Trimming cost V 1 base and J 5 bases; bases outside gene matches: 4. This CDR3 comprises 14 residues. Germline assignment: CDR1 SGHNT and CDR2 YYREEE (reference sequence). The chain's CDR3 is CASSLTSGSDEQYF. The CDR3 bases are TGTGCCAGCAGCTTGACTAGCGGGTCCGACGAGCAGTACTTC.

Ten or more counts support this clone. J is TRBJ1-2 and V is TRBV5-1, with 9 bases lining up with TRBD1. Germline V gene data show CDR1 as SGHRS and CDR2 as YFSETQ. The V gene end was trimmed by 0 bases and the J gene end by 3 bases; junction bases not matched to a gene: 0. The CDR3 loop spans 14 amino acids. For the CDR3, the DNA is TGCGCCAGCAGCTTGGGGACAGGGGACTATGGCTACACCTTC. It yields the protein CASSLGTGDYGYTF. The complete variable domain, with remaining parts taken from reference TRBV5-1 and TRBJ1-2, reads KAGVTQTPRYLIKTRGQQVTLSCSPISGHRSVSWYQQTPGQGLQFLFEYFSETQRNKGNFPGRFSGRQFSNSRSEMNVSTLELGDSALYLCASSLGTGDYGYTFGSGTRLTVV.

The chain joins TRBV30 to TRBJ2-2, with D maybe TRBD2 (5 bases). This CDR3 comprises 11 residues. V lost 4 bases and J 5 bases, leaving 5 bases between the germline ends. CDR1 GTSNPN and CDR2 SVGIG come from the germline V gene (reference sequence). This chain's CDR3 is CAWTGTGELFF. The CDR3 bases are TGTGCCTGGACGGGGACCGGGGAGCTGTTTTTT. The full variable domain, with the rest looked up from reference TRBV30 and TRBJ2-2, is SQTIHQWPATLVQPVGSPLSLECTVEGTSNPNLYWYRQAAGRGLQLLFYSVGIGQISSEVPQNLSASRPQDRQFILSSKKLLLSDSGFYLCAWTGTGELFFGEGSRLTVL.

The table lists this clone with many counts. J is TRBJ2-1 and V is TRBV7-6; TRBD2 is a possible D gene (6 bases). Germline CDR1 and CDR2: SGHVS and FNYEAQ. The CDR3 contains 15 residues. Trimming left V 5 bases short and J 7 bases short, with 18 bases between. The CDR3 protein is CASSLRRAEGNEQFF. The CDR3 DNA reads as TGTGCCAGCAGCCTACGAAGAGCGGAGGGGAATGAGCAGTTCTTC.

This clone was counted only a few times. The CDR3 DNA is TGTGCCAGCAGCTTCCCTGTAGCGGGGTCCTCCTACGAGCAGTACTTC. Translating gives CASSFPVAGSSYEQYF. This chain uses TRBV7-9 with TRBJ2-7; 8 bases are shared with TRBD2. Germline loops: CDR1 SEHNR, CDR2 FQNEAQ (reference sequence). The junction had 7 bases not matched to a gene; V was cut back by 3 bases and J by 0 bases. The CDR3 runs to 16 residues.

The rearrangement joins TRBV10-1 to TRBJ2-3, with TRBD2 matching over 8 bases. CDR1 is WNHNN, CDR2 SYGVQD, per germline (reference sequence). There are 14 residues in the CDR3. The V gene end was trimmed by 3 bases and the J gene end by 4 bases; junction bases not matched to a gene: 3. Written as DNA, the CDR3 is TGCGCCAGCAGTGACGGGGGGGCGGCAGATACGCAGTATTTT. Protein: CASSDGGAADTQYF.

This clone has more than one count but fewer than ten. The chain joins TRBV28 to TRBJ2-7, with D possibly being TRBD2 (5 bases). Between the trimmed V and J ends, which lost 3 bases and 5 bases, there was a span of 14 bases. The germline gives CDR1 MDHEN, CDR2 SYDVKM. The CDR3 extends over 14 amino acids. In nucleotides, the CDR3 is TGTGCCAGCAGTTTTCGAGGGAGCCGCAACGAGCAGTACTTC. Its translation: CASSFRGSRNEQYF.

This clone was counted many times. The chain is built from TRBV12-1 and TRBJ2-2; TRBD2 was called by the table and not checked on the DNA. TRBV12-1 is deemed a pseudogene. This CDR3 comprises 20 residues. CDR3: CASSFSWSGRGPSNTGELFF. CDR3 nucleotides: TGTGCCAGCAGCTTTAGTTGGTCAGGGCGGGGGCCTTCCAACACCGGGGAGCTGTTTTTT.